The rows below give T cell receptor beta chains drawn from one sample of a study of siplizumab effects on memory and regulatory T cells. Measured with immunoSEQ multiplex PCR; TCRdb has only the in-frame clones, and not every one. The sample gives about 91,000 clones, around 97% of which show up once; roughly 0.031% is in the top ten. Sequencing used naive CD4+ T cells sorted from blood. These receptors were collected from a human donor in good health. CDR3s include the opening cysteine and the closing phenylalanine or tryptophan.

j_gene | v_gene | CDR3aa
TRBJ2-4 | TRBV2 | CACDRGLAKNIQYF
TRBJ1-5 | TRBV30 | CAWSGLTGASEGSNQPQHF
TRBJ2-2 | TRBV4-1 | CASSQRRLNTGELFF
TRBJ1-4 | TRBV29-1 | CSALFYEKLFF
TRBJ2-3 | TRBV4-2 | CASSPRTGMESTDTQYF
TRBJ1-1 | TRBV7-2 | CASSRGVPTEAFF
TRBJ2-2 | TRBV7-3 | CASSPQGRSNTGELFF
TRBJ2-2 | TRBV6-1 | CASSEETGRGKVPGELFF
TRBJ2-7 | TRBV6-6 | CASRPGEPYEQYF
TRBJ2-7 | TRBV7-2 | CASSLGSGGAYEQYF
TRBJ2-4 | TRBV2 | CASSPHTVPDLCIQYF
TRBJ2-5 | TRBV7-9 | CASSPGGSLETQYF
TRBJ2-7 | TRBV11-3 | CASSWTVRYEQYF
TRBJ1-1 | TRBV7-9 | CASSPQSTGNTEAFF
TRBJ1-2 | TRBV10-3 | CAISESTYGYTF
TRBJ1-3 | TRBV7-9 | CASSFTLGGRSGNTIYF
TRBJ1-2 | TRBV5-1 | CASSPGVSGYTF
TRBJ2-5 | TRBV9 | CASSGANQETQYF
TRBJ2-7 | TRBV30 | CAWSRDRFGEQYF
TRBJ2-7 | TRBV30 | CAWGWVHYEQYF
TRBJ2-7 | TRBV7-6 | CASSATAGVTYEQYF
TRBJ1-5 | TRBV6-6 | CASSYSGPSAQPQHF
TRBJ2-1 | TRBV18 | CASSPLEGNEQFF
TRBJ1-2 | TRBV18 | CASSPGQGVLHF
TRBJ2-2 | TRBV6-5 | CASSSGEGYTGELFF
TRBJ1-6 | TRBV6-6 | CASSADGNSPLHF
TRBJ2-7 | TRBV6-1 | CASSRRASSYEQYF
TRBJ2-7 | TRBV18 | CASSPAPSGTYEQYF
TRBJ2-3 | TRBV11-2 | CASSPARGAPFVDTQYF
TRBJ2-7 | TRBV5-1 | CASSFAGNYEQYF
TRBJ2-7 | TRBV4-1 | CASSQDLGQGYEQYF
TRBJ1-4 | TRBV29-1 | CSVAGGLNEKLFF
TRBJ1-6 | TRBV30 | CAWSVGGANSPLHF
TRBJ2-3 | TRBV2 | CASSAASGGTDTQYF
TRBJ2-1 | TRBV7-2 | CASRFSGGEYNEQFF
TRBJ1-1 | TRBV19 | CASSTGTGGNTEAFF
TRBJ2-3 | TRBV7-6 | CASSSAFASEVADTQYF
TRBJ1-2 | TRBV28 | CASSLVGTGEGYTF
TRBJ2-5 | TRBV7-9 | CASIPGLEETQYF
TRBJ1-2 | TRBV19 | CATSTATNYGYTF
TRBJ1-2 | TRBV5-1 | CASSLASGIDGYTF
TRBJ1-6 | TRBV6-5 | CASRWDSSYNSPLHF
TRBJ1-1 | TRBV2 | CASSENWGAPEAFF
TRBJ1-2 | TRBV7-9 | CASSLGGKLGGYTF
TRBJ1-5 | TRBV27 | CASRFGAGSGQPQHF
TRBJ2-1 | TRBV11-2 | CASSLQTGLGGYNEQFF
TRBJ2-2 | TRBV6-5 | CASSYGGNTGELFF
TRBJ2-7 | TRBV4-3 | CASSQSQGYEQYF
TRBJ2-5 | TRBV7-3 | CASSFEGRETQYF
TRBJ2-7 | TRBV4-1 | CASSQGTSGGNSYEQYF